Listed below are T cell receptor beta chains from one sample, sequenced in a study of cytotoxic CD8 clonotypes in ibrutinib-treated CLL. Data came from immunoSEQ multiplex PCR; TCRdb stores just in-frame clones and leaves some out. Of some 85,000 clones in the sample, roughly three quarters were seen once. The source material was PBMCs, sampled after 24 months of ibrutinib treatment. Receptors originate from a human donor with chronic lymphocytic leukemia. Both conserved end residues are part of each CDR3. The order of the fields is J gene, clone size, D gene, V gene, CDR3 protein, CDR3 DNA. A D gene is named only where the DNA matches it firmly. Clone size is stated in some rows and not others, as once, few, many or a class when expanded.

j_call: TRBJ2-3; clone_size: few; d_call: .; v_call: TRBV5-4; cdr3_aa: CASSLGGSTDTQYF; cdr3_nt: TGTGCCAGCAGCTTGGGGGGTAGCACAGATACGCAGTATTTT
j_call: TRBJ2-2; clone_size: .; d_call: TRBD1; v_call: TRBV18; cdr3_aa: CASSAEYRGGTGELFF; cdr3_nt: TGTGCCAGCTCAGCCGAGTACAGGGGCGGCACCGGGGAGCTGTTTTTT
j_call: TRBJ1-2; clone_size: .; d_call: .; v_call: TRBV6-1; cdr3_aa: CASRSTRNYGYTF; cdr3_nt: TGTGCCAGCAGGTCAACGAGGAACTATGGCTACACCTTC
j_call: TRBJ2-1; clone_size: once; d_call: .; v_call: TRBV6-1; cdr3_aa: CASSDSPLRTYNEQFF; cdr3_nt: TGTGCCAGCAGTGACAGCCCGCTAAGGACCTACAATGAGCAGTTCTTC
j_call: TRBJ2-1; clone_size: .; d_call: TRBD2; v_call: TRBV6-5; cdr3_aa: CASSPSSGYNEQFF; cdr3_nt: TGTGCCAGCAGCCCTTCTAGCGGCTACAATGAGCAGTTCTTC
j_call: TRBJ1-5; clone_size: .; d_call: .; v_call: TRBV28; cdr3_aa: CASSFLRNNQPQHF; cdr3_nt: TGTGCCAGCAGTTTCCTCAGAAACAATCAGCCCCAGCATTTT
j_call: TRBJ2-7; clone_size: .; d_call: .; v_call: TRBV9; cdr3_aa: CASSVAPYRGYEQYF; cdr3_nt: TGTGCCAGCAGCGTAGCTCCCTACCGGGGGTACGAGCAGTACTTC
j_call: TRBJ2-5; clone_size: .; d_call: TRBD2; v_call: TRBV18; cdr3_aa: CASSHPGGGQETQYF; cdr3_nt: TGTGCCAGCTCACACCCGGGCGGGGGACAAGAGACCCAGTACTTC
j_call: TRBJ2-1; clone_size: few; d_call: TRBD2; v_call: TRBV28; cdr3_aa: CASSPSSTSGYNEQFF; cdr3_nt: TGTGCCAGCAGTCCCTCCTCCACTAGCGGTTACAATGAGCAGTTCTTC
j_call: TRBJ2-5; clone_size: few; d_call: .; v_call: TRBV9; cdr3_aa: CASSVDGGTQYF; cdr3_nt: TGTGCCAGCAGCGTAGATGGGGGGACCCAGTACTTC
j_call: TRBJ2-2; clone_size: few; d_call: .; v_call: TRBV27; cdr3_aa: CASSLFGVGAANTGELFF; cdr3_nt: TGTGCCAGCAGTTTATTTGGGGTGGGGGCCGCGAACACCGGGGAGCTGTTTTTT
j_call: TRBJ1-5; clone_size: many; d_call: .; v_call: TRBV28; cdr3_aa: CASRRQGVNQPQHF; cdr3_nt: TGTGCCAGCAGGAGGCAGGGCGTGAATCAGCCCCAGCATTTT
j_call: TRBJ2-1; clone_size: .; d_call: .; v_call: TRBV5-8; cdr3_aa: CASSVDRLGTYNEQFF; cdr3_nt: TGTGCCAGCAGCGTCGACAGGTTGGGAACCTACAATGAGCAGTTCTTC
j_call: TRBJ1-2; clone_size: .; d_call: .; v_call: TRBV5-6; cdr3_aa: CASSLVGITGFYGYTF; cdr3_nt: TGTGCCAGCAGCTTGGTGGGGATTACAGGGTTCTATGGCTACACCTTC
j_call: TRBJ1-1; clone_size: .; d_call: TRBD1; v_call: TRBV29-1; cdr3_aa: CSVVYRGRYTEAFF; cdr3_nt: TGCAGCGTAGTCTACAGGGGGAGGTACACTGAAGCTTTCTTT
j_call: TRBJ2-2; clone_size: .; d_call: .; v_call: TRBV15; cdr3_aa: CATSSGRVPGELFF; cdr3_nt: TGTGCCACCAGCAGTGGGCGGGTGCCCGGGGAGCTGTTTTTT
j_call: TRBJ2-2; clone_size: .; d_call: TRBD2; v_call: TRBV5-1; cdr3_aa: CASSLLAGGNTGELFF; cdr3_nt: TGCGCCAGCAGCTTATTAGCGGGAGGGAACACCGGGGAGCTGTTTTTT
j_call: TRBJ2-3; clone_size: .; d_call: TRBD1; v_call: TRBV27; cdr3_aa: CATQGASTDTQYF; cdr3_nt: TGTGCCACCCAGGGGGCGAGCACAGATACGCAGTATTTT
j_call: TRBJ2-1; clone_size: .; d_call: TRBD2; v_call: TRBV7-2; cdr3_aa: CASSPGGPGDEQFF; cdr3_nt: TGTGCCAGCAGTCCGGGGGGGCCGGGGGATGAGCAGTTCTTC
j_call: TRBJ2-1; clone_size: .; d_call: .; v_call: TRBV28; cdr3_aa: CASRPFRAEQFF; cdr3_nt: TGTGCCAGCAGGCCTTTTAGGGCTGAGCAGTTCTTC
j_call: TRBJ1-2; clone_size: .; d_call: TRBD1; v_call: TRBV5-4; cdr3_aa: CASSLAEAGGVYGYTF; cdr3_nt: TGTGCCAGCAGCTTGGCCGAGGCAGGGGGAGTGTATGGCTACACCTTC
j_call: TRBJ1-4; clone_size: .; d_call: TRBD1; v_call: TRBV6-6; cdr3_aa: CASSYFRQGEKLFF; cdr3_nt: TGTGCCAGCAGTTACTTCCGACAGGGTGAAAAACTGTTTTTT